The sequence of this T cell receptor (beta chain) was determined in a study of T cell changes during pregnancy in multiple sclerosis. The CDR3 runs to 14 residues. Germline lookup yields CDR1 ENHRY and CDR2 SYGVKD. Assay used: immunoSEQ multiplex PCR; TCRdb lists only in-frame clones, some missing. In the table there are about 32,000 clones, nearly 90% of which are singletons. The chain uses TRBV10-3 and TRBJ2-3; D remains ambiguous. This receptor was obtained from a female donor with multiple sclerosis, enrolled in a pregnancy study. The specimen was CD8+ T cells from peripheral blood mononuclear cells, collected in the third trimester of pregnancy. The CDR3 spells CAVGGGYGTDTQYF. CDR3 DNA sequence: TGTGCAGTCGGCGGCGGATATGGGACAGATACGCAGTATTTT.